This T cell receptor beta chain was sequenced for a study of cytomegalovirus exposure and HLA in healthy donors. This CDR3 contains 13 residues. V shed 4 bases, J shed 7 bases, and the junction held 7 bases outside the gene matches. Germline lookup yields CDR1 GTSNPN and CDR2 SVGIG (reference sequence). It was with 60 Vbeta and 13 Jbeta primers that the PCR ran. Some clones are missing from TCRdb's copy, which holds only in-frame ones; the method was immunoSEQ multiplex PCR. The profile covers roughly 190,000 clones, with roughly 80% appearing a single time and less than 7% taken by the ten largest. General study results and limits: Sequencing likely caused a cluster of highly shared sequence variants.

For this clone: The target antigen is unknown.

The sample taken for sequencing was PBMCs. The receptor was derived from a man aged 35-49 years in good health and CMV-seropositive. The chain uses TRBV30 and TRBJ2-7, with TRBD2 matching 10 bases. The CDR3 is CAWIPGLASEQYF. The CDR3 DNA reads as TGTGCCTGGATACCGGGACTAGCGAGTGAGCAGTACTTC.